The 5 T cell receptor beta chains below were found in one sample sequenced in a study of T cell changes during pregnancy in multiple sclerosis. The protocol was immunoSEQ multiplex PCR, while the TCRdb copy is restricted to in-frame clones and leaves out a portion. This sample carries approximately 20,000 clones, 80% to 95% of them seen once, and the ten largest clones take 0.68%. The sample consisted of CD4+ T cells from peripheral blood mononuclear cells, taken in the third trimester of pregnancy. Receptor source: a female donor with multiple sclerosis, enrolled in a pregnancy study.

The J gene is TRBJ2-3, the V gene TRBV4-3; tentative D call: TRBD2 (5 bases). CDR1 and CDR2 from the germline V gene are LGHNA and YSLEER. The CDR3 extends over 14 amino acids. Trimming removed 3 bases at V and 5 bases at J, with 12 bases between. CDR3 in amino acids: CASSQTTWGDTQYF. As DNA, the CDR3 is TGCGCCAGCAGCCAGACTACATGGGGAGATACGCAGTATTTT.

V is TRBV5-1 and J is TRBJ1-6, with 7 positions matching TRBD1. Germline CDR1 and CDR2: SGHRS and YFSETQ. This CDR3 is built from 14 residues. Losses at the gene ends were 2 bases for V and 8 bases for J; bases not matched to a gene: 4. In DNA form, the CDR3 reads TGCGCCAGCAGCTTTGCAGGGGGAGATTCACCCCTCCACTTT. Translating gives CASSFAGGDSPLHF.

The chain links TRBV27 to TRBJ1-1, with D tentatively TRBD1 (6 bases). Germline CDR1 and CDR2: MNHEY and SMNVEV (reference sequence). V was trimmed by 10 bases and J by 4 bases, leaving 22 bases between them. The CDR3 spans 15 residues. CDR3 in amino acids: CATYRYRAPATEAFF. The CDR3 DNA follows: TGTGCCACCTACCGGTACAGGGCCCCAGCCACTGAAGCTTTCTTT.

This chain's CDR3 is CASSIQGGLNTEAFF. The CDR3 DNA sequence: TGTGCCAGTAGTATCCAGGGTGGTCTGAACACTGAAGCTTTCTTT. J is TRBJ1-1 and V is TRBV19; a weak D match, TRBD1 (5 bases). V was pared by 3 bases and J by 0 bases, with 11 bases between. Germline V lookup: CDR1 LNHDA, CDR2 SQIVND (reference sequence). The CDR3 totals 15 residues.

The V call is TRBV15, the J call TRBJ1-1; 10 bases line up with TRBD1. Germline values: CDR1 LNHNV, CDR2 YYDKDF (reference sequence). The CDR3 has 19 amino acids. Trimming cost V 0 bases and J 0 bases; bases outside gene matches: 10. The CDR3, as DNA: TGTGCCACCAGCAGAGACCTGAGAGGACAGGGGGATATGAACACTGAAGCTTTCTTT. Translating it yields CATSRDLRGQGDMNTEAFF.